The clone carrying this TCR beta chain was detected a few times. What it binds is unknown. The sample is drawn from a study of T-cell memory formation after mild COVID-19. For the study at large: TCR clustering was largely donor specific. Study-wide results and caveats: Clones from the second wave (peaking day 37) had unconfirmed SARS-CoV-2 specificity. Pre-infection memory contained some responding clones, which suggested that cross-reactive memory had joined.

From 5'RACE with constant-segment primers came TCR alpha and TCR beta cDNA libraries that carried sample barcodes and UMIs. TCRdb reprocessed the 5' RACE reads via MiXCR and lists one record per CDR3 protein. The sample gives a few hundred thousand distinct CDR3 sequences, 15% to 20% of which show up once; 20% to 25% is in the top ten. The ends lost 4 bases at V and 5 bases at J; junction bases unmatched: 5. The CDR3 contains 16 residues. CDR1 and CDR2 from the germline V gene are SGHTA and FQGNSA. The sequence was collected from a man aged 18 to 30 who had mild COVID-19 (a few samples of this study predate the infection). Cell type and time point are not known. Sequencing was performed on PBMCs or a T cell subset sorted from them (not recorded which). V is TRBV7-2 and J is TRBJ2-5, with 15 bases that match TRBD2. The CDR3 coding sequence is TGTGCCAGCAGCTCGGGACTAGCGGGGGGCCGGGAGACCCAGTACTTC. It specifies CASSSGLAGGRETQYF. Using reference TRBV7-2 and TRBJ2-5 for the parts outside the CDR3, the full variable domain is GAGVSQSPSNKVTEKGKDVELRCDPISGHTALYWYRQSLGQGLEFLIYFQGNSAPDKSGLPSDRFSAERTGGSVSTLTIQRTQQEDSAVYLCASSSGLAGGRETQYFGPGTRLLVL.